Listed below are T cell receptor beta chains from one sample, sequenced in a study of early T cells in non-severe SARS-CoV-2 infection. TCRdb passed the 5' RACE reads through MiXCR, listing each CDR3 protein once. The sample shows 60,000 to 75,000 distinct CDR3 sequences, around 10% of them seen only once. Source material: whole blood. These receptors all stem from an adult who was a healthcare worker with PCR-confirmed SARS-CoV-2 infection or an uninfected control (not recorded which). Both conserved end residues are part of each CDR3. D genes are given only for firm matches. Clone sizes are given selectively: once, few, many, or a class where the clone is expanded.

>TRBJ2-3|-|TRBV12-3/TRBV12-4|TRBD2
TGTGCCAGCAGTTTAGCCCCCGGCGGGAGGGCAATCCCTTACACAGATACGCAGTATTTT
CASSLAPGGRAIPYTDTQYF
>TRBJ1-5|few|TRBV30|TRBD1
TGTGCCTGGGGGACAGGGGACGGTCAGCCCCAGCATTTT
CAWGTGDGQPQHF
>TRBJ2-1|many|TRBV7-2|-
TGTGCCAGCAGCTCCAGTACCGGGCTAAACAATGAGCAGTTCTTC
CASSSSTGLNNEQFF
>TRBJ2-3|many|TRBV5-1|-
TGCGCCAGCAGCCAAAGGGGATTGGTTACAGATACGCAGTATTTT
CASSQRGLVTDTQYF
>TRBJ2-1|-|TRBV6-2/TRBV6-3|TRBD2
TGTGCCACCCTTAGGACTAGGCGGGAGGGCAATGAGCAGATCTTC
CATLRTRREGNEQIF
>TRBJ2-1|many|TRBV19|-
TGTGCCAGTAGTATAAAACCTTTCCCGGGGGAGCAGTTCTTC
CASSIKPFPGEQFF
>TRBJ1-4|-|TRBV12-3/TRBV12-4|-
TGTGCCAGCAGTTTAGCAGGTGGTGGGCCAGGCACTAATGAAAAACTGTTTTTT
CASSLAGGGPGTNEKLFF
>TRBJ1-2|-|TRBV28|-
TGTGCCAGCTTGGATTCCTATGGCTACACCTTC
CASLDSYGYTF
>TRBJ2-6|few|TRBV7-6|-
TGTGCCAGCAGCTTAACAGGGTCCGGGGCCAACGTCCTGACTTTC
CASSLTGSGANVLTF
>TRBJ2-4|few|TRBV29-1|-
TGCAGCGTTGAACGGGGGAACATTCAGTACTTC
CSVERGNIQYF
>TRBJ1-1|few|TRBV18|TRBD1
TGTGCCAGCTCACCATGGCTCCGACAGGGGAACACTGAAGCTTTCTTT
CASSPWLRQGNTEAFF
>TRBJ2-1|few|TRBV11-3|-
TGTGCCAGCAGCTTAGGGGTGGACAACCGGCTCGCAGTCAATGAGCAGTTCTTC
CASSLGVDNRLAVNEQFF
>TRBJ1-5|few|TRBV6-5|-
TGTGCCAGCAGGACCCCAGGGAGCAATCAGCCCCAGCATTTT
CASRTPGSNQPQHF
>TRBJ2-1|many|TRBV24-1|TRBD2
TGTGCCACCAGTGATTTGGGGATTACTAGCGGGAGTTTGCGGGGAACCAATGAGCAGTTCTTC
CATSDLGITSGSLRGTNEQFF
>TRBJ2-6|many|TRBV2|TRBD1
TGTGCCAGCAGACAGGGGAGCTCTGGGGCCAACGTCCTGACTTTC
CASRQGSSGANVLTF
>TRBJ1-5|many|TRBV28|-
TGTGCCAGCAGTTTAACAGGGAATAATCAGCCCCAGCATTTT
CASSLTGNNQPQHF
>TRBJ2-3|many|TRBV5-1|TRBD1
TGCGCCAGCAGCCACGGACAGGGCGCAGATACGCAGTATTTT
CASSHGQGADTQYF
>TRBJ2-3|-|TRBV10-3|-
TGTGCCATCAGTGAATCAGTCGGGGTGGATGCGCAGTATTTT
CAISESVGVDAQYF
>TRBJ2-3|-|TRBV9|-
TGTGCCAGCAGCGTAGGGGGGGATACGCAGTATTTT
CASSVGGDTQYF
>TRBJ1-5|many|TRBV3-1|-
TGTGCCAGCAGCCAAGATGCGGGGGTCGGCAATCAGCCCCAGCATTTT
CASSQDAGVGNQPQHF
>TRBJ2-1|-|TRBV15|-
TGTGCCACCAGCAGACAAGGGACGGAACAATACAATGAGCAGTTCTTC
CATSRQGTEQYNEQFF
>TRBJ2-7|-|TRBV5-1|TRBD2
TGCGCCAGCAGCAGAGGACTAGCGGGAGCCCGCAGCACGCAGTACTTC
CASSRGLAGARSTQYF